This TCR beta chain was obtained from a study of cytomegalovirus exposure and HLA in healthy donors. Broader study findings: Productive rates of about 90% or about 30% were seen for most TCR beta V segments in an earlier analysis. Cytomegalovirus-associated TCR beta chains were listed, numbering over 150.

PCR amplification relied on 60 Vbeta primers (plus 13 Jbeta primers). TCRdb keeps only in-frame clones here, not all; method: immunoSEQ multiplex PCR. The sample records more than 100,000 clones, around 79% being singletons. Between the trimmed V and J ends, which lost 5 bases and 1 base, there was a span of 13 bases. The CDR3 length is 14 residues. Germline CDR1 is SGHRS and CDR2 is YFSETQ. This clone appeared a few times. Its target is unknown. The clonotype was recovered from a woman in her thirties or forties in good health and CMV-seronegative. Sequencing was done on a sample of PBMCs. The V and J genes are TRBV5-1 and TRBJ2-7; no reliable D call. The CDR3 protein is CASSPGPSSYEQYF. DNA for the CDR3: TGCGCCAGCAGTCCGGGTCCAAGTTCCTACGAGCAGTACTTC.